The sample holds a few counts of the clone carrying this TCR beta chain. A TCRbeta library incorporating unique molecular identifiers was prepared. TCRdb ran MiXCR on the PCR reads and lists one entry per CDR3 protein. This sample carries roughly 300,000 distinct CDR3 sequences, about a tenth of them seen once, and the ten largest clones take more than 2%. Germline V CDR1 and CDR2: SGHRS, YFSETQ. This CDR3 has 13 residues. The V gene end was trimmed by 5 bases and the J gene end by 5 bases; junction bases not matched to a gene: 6. The sample comes from a study of T-cell reconstitution after alpha-beta-depleted transplantation in children.

Sequencing was performed on PBMCs from the stem cell graft donor, taken from the stem cell graft. This chain uses TRBV5-1 with TRBJ2-7, with 8 bases that match TRBD2. This clonotype originated in a human donor who donated a stem cell graft to a child with acute lymphoblastic leukemia. Here the CDR3 DNA reads TGCGCCAGCAGTGTGATTAGCGGGGACGAGCAGTACTTC. This encodes CASSVISGDEQYF.